A selection of T cell receptor beta chains follows, all from one sample in a study of monozygotic twins with cystic fibrosis. Libraries were prepared by immunoSEQ multiplex PCR; TCRdb keeps only in-frame clonotypes and omits some of them. The sample lists about 19,000 clones, approximately 97% seen once, with 1.5% to 2% in the top ten. Input material: blood. These TCRs come from a woman in her 30s with cystic fibrosis. The CDR3 runs from the conserved cysteine through the conserved F or W. The size field is filled for only some rows; it gives once, few, many or a size class.

V gene: TRBV6-4
clone size: -
J gene: TRBJ2-2
CDR3 protein: CASSDRDRHTGELFF

V gene: TRBV6-1
clone size: -
J gene: TRBJ2-3
CDR3 protein: CASSETSGGITDTQYF

V gene: TRBV5-1
clone size: -
J gene: TRBJ2-2
CDR3 protein: CASSRQGPNTGELFF

V gene: TRBV18
clone size: -
J gene: TRBJ1-5
CDR3 protein: CASSASQGGNQPQHF

V gene: TRBV4-1
clone size: once
J gene: TRBJ1-5
CDR3 protein: CASSQSSGTGDQPQHF

V gene: TRBV7-8
clone size: -
J gene: TRBJ2-1
CDR3 protein: CASSLRGGAYNEQFF

V gene: TRBV18
clone size: once
J gene: TRBJ1-1
CDR3 protein: CASSQQGGAEAFF

V gene: TRBV6-5
clone size: -
J gene: TRBJ1-6
CDR3 protein: CASSNREYYNSPLHF

V gene: TRBV7-8
clone size: few
J gene: TRBJ1-2
CDR3 protein: CASSLDVGGGYTF

V gene: TRBV7-6
clone size: -
J gene: TRBJ2-7
CDR3 protein: CASSLFGMDSMDEQYF

V gene: TRBV29-1
clone size: -
J gene: TRBJ2-1
CDR3 protein: CSVDGGRSYNEQFF

V gene: TRBV27
clone size: once
J gene: TRBJ2-7
CDR3 protein: CASSLIGALNEQYF

V gene: TRBV6-5
clone size: -
J gene: TRBJ2-7
CDR3 protein: CASSYSNAAPYEQYF

V gene: TRBV2
clone size: -
J gene: TRBJ2-2
CDR3 protein: CASSDRGTGELFF

V gene: TRBV7-2
clone size: -
J gene: TRBJ1-2
CDR3 protein: CASSPGQPRGYTF

V gene: TRBV18
clone size: -
J gene: TRBJ2-7
CDR3 protein: CASSPTGQAYEQYF

V gene: TRBV14
clone size: -
J gene: TRBJ2-1
CDR3 protein: CASSPFGNEQFF

V gene: TRBV12-5
clone size: -
J gene: TRBJ2-7
CDR3 protein: CASGQGQGNRGEQYF

V gene: TRBV19
clone size: -
J gene: TRBJ2-5
CDR3 protein: CASSSPSGGPTQYF

V gene: TRBV6-5
clone size: -
J gene: TRBJ1-2
CDR3 protein: CASSPHRELYYGYTF

V gene: TRBV6-6
clone size: -
J gene: TRBJ2-5
CDR3 protein: CASSYPDSAETQYF

V gene: TRBV5-4
clone size: -
J gene: TRBJ2-1
CDR3 protein: CASSPRGAEGGSYNEQFF

V gene: TRBV4-1
clone size: -
J gene: TRBJ2-7
CDR3 protein: CASSPLTHSPGYEQYF

V gene: TRBV4-2
clone size: -
J gene: TRBJ2-7
CDR3 protein: CASREGAGGLSYEQYF

V gene: TRBV9
clone size: -
J gene: TRBJ2-7
CDR3 protein: CASSVVVDKTGDGEQYF

V gene: TRBV6-6
clone size: -
J gene: TRBJ2-3
CDR3 protein: CASSYRGPTTDTQYF

V gene: TRBV5-4
clone size: -
J gene: TRBJ2-1
CDR3 protein: CASLQGPSSYNEQFF

V gene: TRBV6-6
clone size: -
J gene: TRBJ2-1
CDR3 protein: CASSRDRGRDEQFF

V gene: TRBV5-4
clone size: -
J gene: TRBJ1-2
CDR3 protein: CASNLQGSWGYTF

V gene: TRBV5-4
clone size: -
J gene: TRBJ2-1
CDR3 protein: CASSSLGVNEQFF

V gene: TRBV20-1
clone size: -
J gene: TRBJ2-1
CDR3 protein: CSAQLVHEQFF

V gene: TRBV6-1
clone size: -
J gene: TRBJ2-6
CDR3 protein: CASGEDSGANVLTF

V gene: TRBV4-1
clone size: -
J gene: TRBJ1-2
CDR3 protein: CASSQAGFSGGYTF

V gene: TRBV29-1
clone size: -
J gene: TRBJ2-2
CDR3 protein: CSGKKAGVTGELFF

V gene: TRBV6-1
clone size: -
J gene: TRBJ2-3
CDR3 protein: CASSEAAGGHGTQYF

V gene: TRBV12-5
clone size: -
J gene: TRBJ1-5
CDR3 protein: CASGFAGGSNQPQHF

V gene: TRBV2
clone size: -
J gene: TRBJ2-3
CDR3 protein: CASSEGGFGAGGKDTQYF

V gene: TRBV19
clone size: -
J gene: TRBJ2-7
CDR3 protein: CASSTTSGYEQYF

V gene: TRBV6-5
clone size: few
J gene: TRBJ2-3
CDR3 protein: CASSYTSGGADTQYF

V gene: TRBV4-3
clone size: -
J gene: TRBJ2-1
CDR3 protein: CASSQDRASGAYNEQFF

V gene: TRBV4-1
clone size: -
J gene: TRBJ2-7
CDR3 protein: CASSHPPGLVYEQYF

V gene: TRBV29-1
clone size: -
J gene: TRBJ1-2
CDR3 protein: CSVARTTMNYGYTF

V gene: TRBV9
clone size: once
J gene: TRBJ2-7
CDR3 protein: CASSVAGGEEQYF

V gene: TRBV25-1
clone size: -
J gene: TRBJ1-1
CDR3 protein: CASKQTGMNTEAFF

V gene: TRBV19
clone size: -
J gene: TRBJ2-3
CDR3 protein: CASSRQGHTNTQYF

V gene: TRBV2
clone size: once
J gene: TRBJ2-6
CDR3 protein: CASSLISGGSLSGANVLTF

V gene: TRBV7-6
clone size: -
J gene: TRBJ2-5
CDR3 protein: CASSPGSQETQYF

V gene: TRBV27
clone size: once
J gene: TRBJ1-6
CDR3 protein: CASSLSFGGQGRGTGSPLHF

V gene: TRBV10-3
clone size: -
J gene: TRBJ1-2
CDR3 protein: CAISEPGGGYTF

V gene: TRBV5-1
clone size: -
J gene: TRBJ2-3
CDR3 protein: CASSLFPRTDTQYF

V gene: TRBV19
clone size: -
J gene: TRBJ2-1
CDR3 protein: CASSIGRQGVYNEQFF

V gene: TRBV9
clone size: -
J gene: TRBJ2-3
CDR3 protein: CASSVAGGDSRTDTQYF

V gene: TRBV28
clone size: -
J gene: TRBJ1-1
CDR3 protein: CASSSRVSEAFF

V gene: TRBV2
clone size: -
J gene: TRBJ2-5
CDR3 protein: CASSRAGVTYQETQYF

V gene: TRBV2
clone size: -
J gene: TRBJ1-1
CDR3 protein: CATRARVGVNLNTEAFF

V gene: TRBV5-1
clone size: -
J gene: TRBJ2-7
CDR3 protein: CASSLGVFSYEQYF

V gene: TRBV25-1
clone size: -
J gene: TRBJ1-1
CDR3 protein: CASSESGNTEAFF

V gene: TRBV5-6
clone size: -
J gene: TRBJ2-7
CDR3 protein: CASSLGGGYEQYF

V gene: TRBV2
clone size: -
J gene: TRBJ2-7
CDR3 protein: CASCRGPHSYEQYF